This T cell receptor beta chain derives from a study of cytomegalovirus exposure and HLA in healthy donors. In the study overall: About 85 million unique TCRs from HLA-typed donors were held in an early release of data.

V lost 2 bases and J lost 6; bases outside the gene matches: 9. CDR1 is MNHEY and CDR2 is SMNVEV in the germline V gene (reference sequence). This CDR3 has 16 amino acids. Vbeta (60) and Jbeta (13) primers were used in the PCR. Libraries were prepared by immunoSEQ multiplex PCR; TCRdb keeps only in-frame clonotypes and omits some of them. The top ten hold less than 15% of the sample, which has 100,000 or so clones, about 70% seen once. About this clone: Its antigen is unidentified.

Study-level points and caveats: CMV serostatus was the only recorded immune exposure for donors. The authors later linked a missense DCLRE1C variant to TCR beta V- and J-gene trimming.

This receptor was obtained from a woman aged 40-49 years in good health and CMV-seropositive. Input material: PBMCs. The chain has TRBV27 and TRBJ2-2; 7 bases fit TRBD1. The CDR3 loop is CASSLTLYRGSGELFF. The CDR3 nucleotides are TGTGCCAGCAGTTTAACCCTATACAGGGGATCCGGGGAGCTGTTTTTT.